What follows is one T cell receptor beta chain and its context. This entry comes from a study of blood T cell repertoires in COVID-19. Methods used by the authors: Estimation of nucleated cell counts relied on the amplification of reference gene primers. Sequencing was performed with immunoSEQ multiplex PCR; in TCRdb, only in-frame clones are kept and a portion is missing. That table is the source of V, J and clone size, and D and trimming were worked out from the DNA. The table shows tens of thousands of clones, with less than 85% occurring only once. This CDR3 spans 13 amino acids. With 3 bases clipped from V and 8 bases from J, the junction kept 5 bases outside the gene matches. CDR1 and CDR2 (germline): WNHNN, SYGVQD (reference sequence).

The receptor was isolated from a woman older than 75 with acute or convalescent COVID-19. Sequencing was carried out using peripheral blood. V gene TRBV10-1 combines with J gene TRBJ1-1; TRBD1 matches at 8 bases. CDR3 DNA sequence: TGCGCCAGCAGTGAAACCAGGGGGCAGGAAGCTTTCTTT. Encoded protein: CASSETRGQEAFF.